This is a list of T cell receptor beta chains from one sample in a study of molecular identifiers for immune sequencing clone quantification. TCRdb redid the calling of the PCR reads with MiXCR, one entry per CDR3 protein. The repertoire holds tens of thousands of distinct CDR3 sequences, with around 21% as singletons. The sample taken for sequencing was naive CD8+ T cells from blood, with Jurkat cell RNA spiked in. All receptors derive from a human donor in good health. Some libraries in this study had Jurkat cell RNA spiked in. CDR3s include the opening cysteine and the closing phenylalanine or tryptophan. The D gene is left open where the match is weak. Clone size is given for some rows only: seen once, a few or many times, or a class if the clone is expanded.

D	J	size	V	DNA	CDR3
.	TRBJ2-7	many	TRBV5-1	TGCGCCAGCAGGCCCGACGAGGGGAGCACCTACGAGCAGTACTTC	CASRPDEGSTYEQYF
.	TRBJ2-4	many	TRBV6-6	TGTGCCAGCAGTTATGTTGGGGATGCCAAAAACATTCAGTACTTC	CASSYVGDAKNIQYF
.	TRBJ1-1	many	TRBV5-1	TGCGCCAGCAGCTTGACGTCCACCTACATGAACACTGAAGCTTTCTTT	CASSLTSTYMNTEAFF
.	TRBJ2-3	.	TRBV20-1	TGCAGTGCTCCCGAGAGGGGCACAGATACGCAGTATTTT	CSAPERGTDTQYF
.	TRBJ2-3	medium-sized	TRBV4-2	TGTGCCAGCAGCCAAGTTGACCCACCCACAGATACGCAGTATTTT	CASSQVDPPTDTQYF
.	TRBJ1-2	.	TRBV12-3/TRBV12-4	TGTGCCAGCAGTTTAGTTGGCGGGACCTATGGCTACACCTTC	CASSLVGGTYGYTF
.	TRBJ1-5	many	TRBV15	TGTGCCACCAGCAGATCCGCCCGTGGCACAAATCAGCCCCAGCATTTT	CATSRSARGTNQPQHF
.	TRBJ1-4	many	TRBV6-1	TGTGCCAGCAGCGATGGGGTAGTTGGTGAAAAACTGTTTTTT	CASSDGVVGEKLFF
.	TRBJ2-7	many	TRBV2	TGTGCCAGCAATCCTCAAGGGGACGAGCAGTACTTC	CASNPQGDEQYF
.	TRBJ1-2	many	TRBV2	TGTGCCAGCAGTGAAGCGCTTCACCCCTCAGGAAACTATGGCTACACCTTC	CASSEALHPSGNYGYTF
.	TRBJ2-7	many	TRBV11-2	TGTGCCAGCAGCCCGATACTGAACTCCTACGAGCAGTACTTC	CASSPILNSYEQYF
TRBD2	TRBJ2-7	.	TRBV7-9	TGTGCCAGCAGCCCGAAGTTGGGACTAGCGGGAGACTCCTCCTACGAGCAGTACTTC	CASSPKLGLAGDSSYEQYF
TRBD1	TRBJ2-3	many	TRBV6-2/TRBV6-3	TGTGCCAGCAGTTCCTGGGACAGGAGCACAGATACGCAGTATTTT	CASSSWDRSTDTQYF